This T cell receptor (beta chain) was sequenced during a study of blood T cell repertoires in COVID-19. Study summary: Nucleic acid was either cDNA or gDNA, and it came from T cells, B-cell-depleted T cells, or PBMCs.

Germline values: CDR1 MNHEY, CDR2 SVGAGI. V lost 6 bases and J lost 8; bases outside the gene matches: 9. This CDR3 is 15 amino acids long. Some clones are missing from TCRdb's copy, which holds only in-frame ones; the method was immunoSEQ multiplex PCR. Here the sample spans 130,000 or so clones, 70% to 85% being singletons. This rearrangement joins TRBV6-5 to TRBJ1-4, with 10 bases identical to TRBD1. The sequenced sample was peripheral blood. The clonotype originates from a woman aged 60-75 years with acute or convalescent COVID-19. In DNA form, the CDR3 reads TGTGCCAGCAGCCCCCCAGGGACAGGGGACGAAAAACTGTTTTTT. As protein: CASSPPGTGDEKLFF.